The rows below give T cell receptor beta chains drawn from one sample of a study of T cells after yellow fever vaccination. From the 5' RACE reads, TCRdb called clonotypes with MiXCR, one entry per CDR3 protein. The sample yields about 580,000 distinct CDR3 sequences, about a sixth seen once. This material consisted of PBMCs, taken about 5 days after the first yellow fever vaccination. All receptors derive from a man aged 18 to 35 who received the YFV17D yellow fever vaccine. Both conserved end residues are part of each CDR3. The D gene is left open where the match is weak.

CDR3 protein: CATSRGGDGEKLFF; J gene: TRBJ1-4; D gene: -; V gene: TRBV15
CDR3 protein: CASSPMSYSSPLHF; J gene: TRBJ1-6; D gene: -; V gene: TRBV18
CDR3 protein: CASRWPGARSPLHF; J gene: TRBJ1-6; D gene: -; V gene: TRBV7-2
CDR3 protein: CASSQDHQGRGYGYTF; J gene: TRBJ1-2; D gene: -; V gene: TRBV7-6
CDR3 protein: CSVIPTSGLETQYF; J gene: TRBJ2-5; D gene: TRBD2; V gene: TRBV29-1
CDR3 protein: CSARDRVKPSTQETQYF; J gene: TRBJ2-5; D gene: -; V gene: TRBV20-1
CDR3 protein: CASSLSGQGGYEQYF; J gene: TRBJ2-7; D gene: TRBD1; V gene: TRBV27
CDR3 protein: CASSLAPVAGYGYTF; J gene: TRBJ1-2; D gene: -; V gene: TRBV7-9
CDR3 protein: CASSLQGNNEQFF; J gene: TRBJ2-1; D gene: -; V gene: TRBV5-1
CDR3 protein: CASSLVRGGRGDTEAFF; J gene: TRBJ1-1; D gene: -; V gene: TRBV5-1
CDR3 protein: CASSPRTDPGNTIYF; J gene: TRBJ1-3; D gene: -; V gene: TRBV18
CDR3 protein: CASSTLEGAGGADTQYF; J gene: TRBJ2-3; D gene: -; V gene: TRBV12-3/TRBV12-4
CDR3 protein: CASSQPTGSYEQYF; J gene: TRBJ2-7; D gene: TRBD1; V gene: TRBV4-1
CDR3 protein: CASSLGRADTQYF; J gene: TRBJ2-3; D gene: -; V gene: TRBV7-6
CDR3 protein: CSAPGHTDTQYF; J gene: TRBJ2-3; D gene: -; V gene: TRBV20-1
CDR3 protein: CASSRRGQGWTEAFF; J gene: TRBJ1-1; D gene: TRBD1; V gene: TRBV7-2
CDR3 protein: CASSPNRDTEAFF; J gene: TRBJ1-1; D gene: -; V gene: TRBV18
CDR3 protein: CSALSKTSISRDTQYF; J gene: TRBJ2-3; D gene: -; V gene: TRBV20-1
CDR3 protein: CASSQEIGIGGTQYF; J gene: TRBJ2-3; D gene: -; V gene: TRBV4-1
CDR3 protein: CASRRQLTQETQYF; J gene: TRBJ2-5; D gene: -; V gene: TRBV12-3/TRBV12-4
CDR3 protein: CSARDRQRGFTDTQYF; J gene: TRBJ2-3; D gene: -; V gene: TRBV20-1
CDR3 protein: CAISDGVENTIYF; J gene: TRBJ1-3; D gene: -; V gene: TRBV10-3
CDR3 protein: CASSLEVQGLF; J gene: TRBJ2-1; D gene: TRBD1; V gene: TRBV7-9
CDR3 protein: CASSLGWDQPQHF; J gene: TRBJ1-5; D gene: -; V gene: TRBV7-2
CDR3 protein: CASSSTTSGRGDYGYTF; J gene: TRBJ1-2; D gene: -; V gene: TRBV28
CDR3 protein: CASSQEVKRTVNTEAFF; J gene: TRBJ1-1; D gene: -; V gene: TRBV4-1
CDR3 protein: CASGGSGEQFF; J gene: TRBJ2-1; D gene: -; V gene: TRBV9
CDR3 protein: CASSPGTRRQDTQYF; J gene: TRBJ2-3; D gene: TRBD2; V gene: TRBV7-3
CDR3 protein: CASSFEGFGYEQYF; J gene: TRBJ2-7; D gene: -; V gene: TRBV6-5
CDR3 protein: CASSFQMESRDHEQFF; J gene: TRBJ2-1; D gene: -; V gene: TRBV11-2